In its sample, the clone carrying this T cell receptor (beta chain) was seen many times. Its specificity is not known. In the original processing: Counting gave a median of roughly 97,000 TCRs per sample, with values ranging from about 23,224 to 700,000. From the RACE reads, TCRdb called clonotypes with MiXCR, one entry per CDR3 protein. What appears here as the V and J calls and clone size reflects TCRdb's work, not the paper's. The sample includes fewer than 45,000 distinct CDR3 sequences, under 4.5% seen only once; the top ten take roughly 24%. This record belongs to a study of human T cells and chemical hapten exposure. Study-level information: Mainly, slight library volume differences in the pool made TCR yields vary. Study-level findings and limits: While controls formed fewer of them, expanded TCRs formed significantly more large CDR3 similarity clusters. No alteration of TCRs above 1 in 1000 frequency was seen with DPC sensitization.

V was shortened by 7 bases and J by 7 bases, with 17 bases between the two germline ends. The CDR3 has 14 amino acids. Time point: patch test 1, 2 weeks after DPC sensitization. As for treatment: therapeutic diphenylcyclopropenone sensitization with weekly scalp DPC. The authors' total RNA extraction used unfractionated whole blood. The source is a man in his forties or fifties with alopecia areata. Some clones in this sample may be carry-over from other donors' samples. This specimen was whole blood, taken in connection with sensitization to the hapten diphenylcyclopropenone (DPC). The chain links TRBV12-3 or TRBV12-4 to TRBJ1-5; a possible D gene is TRBD1 (6 bases). The CDR3 spells CASNRGGSRQPQHF. The CDR3, as DNA: TGTGCCAGCAACCGAGGGGGATCACGGCAGCCCCAGCATTTT.